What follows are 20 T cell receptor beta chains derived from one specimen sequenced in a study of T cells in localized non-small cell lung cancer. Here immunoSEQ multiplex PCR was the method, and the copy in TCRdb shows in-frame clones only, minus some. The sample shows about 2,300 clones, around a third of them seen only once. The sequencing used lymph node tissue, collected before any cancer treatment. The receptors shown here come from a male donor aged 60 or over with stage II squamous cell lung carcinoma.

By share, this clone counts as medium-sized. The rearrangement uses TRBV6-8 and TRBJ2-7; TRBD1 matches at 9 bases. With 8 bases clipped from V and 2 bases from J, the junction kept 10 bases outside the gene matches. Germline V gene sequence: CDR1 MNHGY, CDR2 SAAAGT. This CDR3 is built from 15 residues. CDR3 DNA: TGTGCCAGCTCTCCGGGGGGACAGGGTACCTACGAGCAGTACTTC. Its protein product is CASSPGGQGTYEQYF.

The CDR3 region is CSVELGQGAKTQYF. CDR3 coding DNA: TGCAGCGTTGAACTCGGACAGGGGGCTAAGACCCAGTACTTC. The chain employs TRBV29-1 and TRBJ2-5, with TRBD1 identical over 11 bases. Losses at the gene ends were 2 bases for V and 6 bases for J; bases not matched to a gene: 5. The CDR3 covers 14 residues. Germline lookup yields CDR1 SQVTM and CDR2 ANQGSEA.

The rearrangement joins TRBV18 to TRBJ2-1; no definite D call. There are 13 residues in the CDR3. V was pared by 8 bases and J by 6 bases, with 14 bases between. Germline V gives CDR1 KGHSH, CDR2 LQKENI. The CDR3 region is CASAPWGGNEQFF. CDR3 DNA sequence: TGTGCCAGCGCCCCGTGGGGTGGCAATGAGCAGTTCTTC.

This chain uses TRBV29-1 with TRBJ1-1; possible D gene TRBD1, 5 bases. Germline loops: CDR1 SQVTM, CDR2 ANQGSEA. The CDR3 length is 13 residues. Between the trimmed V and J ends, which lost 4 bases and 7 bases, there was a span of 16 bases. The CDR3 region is CSVALRGEGEAFF. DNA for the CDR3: TGCAGCGTTGCTCTTCGGGGGGAGGGTGAAGCTTTCTTT.

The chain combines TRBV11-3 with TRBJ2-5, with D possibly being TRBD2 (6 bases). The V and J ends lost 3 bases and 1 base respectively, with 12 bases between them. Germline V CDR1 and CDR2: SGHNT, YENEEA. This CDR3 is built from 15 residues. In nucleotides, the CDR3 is TGTGCCAGCAGCTTCCCGGGACTCAGCCAAGAGACCCAGTACTTC. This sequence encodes CASSFPGLSQETQYF.

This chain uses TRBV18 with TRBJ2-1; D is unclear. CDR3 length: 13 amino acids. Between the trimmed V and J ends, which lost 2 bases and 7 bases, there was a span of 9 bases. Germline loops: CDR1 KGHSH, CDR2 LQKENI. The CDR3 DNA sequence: TGTGCCAGCTCACCAGCCGGAGTTAATGAGCAGTTCTTC. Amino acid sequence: CASSPAGVNEQFF.

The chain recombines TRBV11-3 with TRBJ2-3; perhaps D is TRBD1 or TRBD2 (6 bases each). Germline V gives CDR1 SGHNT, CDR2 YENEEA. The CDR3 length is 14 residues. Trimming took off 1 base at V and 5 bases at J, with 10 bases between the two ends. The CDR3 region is CASSLVGGQDTQYF. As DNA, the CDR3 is TGTGCCAGCAGCTTAGTTGGGGGGCAAGATACGCAGTATTTT.

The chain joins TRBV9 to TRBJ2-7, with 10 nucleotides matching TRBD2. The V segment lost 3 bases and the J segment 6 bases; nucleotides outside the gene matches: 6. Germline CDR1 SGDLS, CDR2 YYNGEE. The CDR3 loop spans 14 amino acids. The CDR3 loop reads CASSASGGAGEQYF. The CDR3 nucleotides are TGTGCCAGCAGCGCAAGCGGGGGGGCAGGCGAGCAGTACTTC.

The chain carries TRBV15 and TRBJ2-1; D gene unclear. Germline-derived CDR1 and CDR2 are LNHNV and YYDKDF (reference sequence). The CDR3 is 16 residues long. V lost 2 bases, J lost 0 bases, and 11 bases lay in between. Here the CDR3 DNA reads TGTGCCACCAGCAGAACTTCCCAGAGCTCCTACAATGAGCAGTTCTTC. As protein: CATSRTSQSSYNEQFF.

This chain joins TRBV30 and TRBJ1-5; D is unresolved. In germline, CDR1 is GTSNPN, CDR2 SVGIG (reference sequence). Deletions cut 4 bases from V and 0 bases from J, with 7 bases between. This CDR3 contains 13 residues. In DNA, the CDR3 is TGTGCCTGGACAGGCCATAGCAATCAGCCCCAGCATTTT. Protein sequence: CAWTGHSNQPQHF.

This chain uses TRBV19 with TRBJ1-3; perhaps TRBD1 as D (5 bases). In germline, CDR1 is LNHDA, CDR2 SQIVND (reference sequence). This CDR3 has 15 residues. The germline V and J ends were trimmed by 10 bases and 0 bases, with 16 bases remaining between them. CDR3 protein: CATSGLKGSGNTIYF. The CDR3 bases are TGTGCCACCTCGGGACTAAAGGGCTCTGGAAACACCATATATTTT.

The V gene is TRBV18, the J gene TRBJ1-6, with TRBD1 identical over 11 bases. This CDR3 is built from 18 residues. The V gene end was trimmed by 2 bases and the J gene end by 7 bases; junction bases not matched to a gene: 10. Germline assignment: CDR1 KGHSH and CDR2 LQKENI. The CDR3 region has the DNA TGTGCCAGCTCACCATCATCAGGACAGGGGGCGAGGAATTCACCCCTCCACTTT. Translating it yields CASSPSSGQGARNSPLHF.

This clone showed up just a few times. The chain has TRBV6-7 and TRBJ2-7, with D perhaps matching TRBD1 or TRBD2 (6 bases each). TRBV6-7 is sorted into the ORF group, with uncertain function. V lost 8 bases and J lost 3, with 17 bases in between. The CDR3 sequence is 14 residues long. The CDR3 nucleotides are TGTGCCAGCTTCCAAACGGGGGCGCGCTACGAGCAGTACTTC. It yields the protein CASFQTGARYEQYF.

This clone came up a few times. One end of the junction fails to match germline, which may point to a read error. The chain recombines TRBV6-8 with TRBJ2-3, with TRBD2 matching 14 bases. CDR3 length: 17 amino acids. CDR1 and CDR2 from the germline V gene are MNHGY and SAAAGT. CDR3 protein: CASSDSPGLAGADTQYF. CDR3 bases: TGTGCCAGCAGTGACTCCCCGGGACTAGCGGGAGCAGATACGCAGTATTTT.

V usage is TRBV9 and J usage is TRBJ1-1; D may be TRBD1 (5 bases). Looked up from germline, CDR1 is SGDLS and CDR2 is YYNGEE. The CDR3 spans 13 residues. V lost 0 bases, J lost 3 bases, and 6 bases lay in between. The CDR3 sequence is CASSVGGYTEAFF. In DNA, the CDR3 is TGTGCCAGCAGCGTAGGGGGGTACACTGAAGCTTTCTTT. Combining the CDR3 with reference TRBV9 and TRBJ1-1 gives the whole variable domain DSGVTQTPKHLITATGQRVTLRCSPRSGDLSVYWYQQSLDQGLQFLIQYYNGEERAKGNILERFSAQQFPDLHSELNLSSLELGDSALYFCASSVGGYTEAFFGQGTRLTVV.

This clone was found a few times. CDR3: CASSLGGRSYNEQFF. The CDR3 coding sequence is TGTGCCAGCAGCTTAGGGGGTCGCTCCTACAATGAGCAGTTCTTC. The chain uses TRBV11-3 and TRBJ2-1; no clear D gene. CDR1 and CDR2 from the germline V gene are SGHNT and YENEEA. The V and J ends lost 1 base and 0 bases respectively, with 7 bases between them. The CDR3 length is 15 residues.

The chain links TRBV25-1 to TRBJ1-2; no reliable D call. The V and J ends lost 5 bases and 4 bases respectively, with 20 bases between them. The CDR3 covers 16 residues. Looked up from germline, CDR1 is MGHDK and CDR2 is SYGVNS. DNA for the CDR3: TGTGCCAGCAGTCGGCTGAAACTGGGAAAGACCTATGGCTACACCTTC. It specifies CASSRLKLGKTYGYTF.

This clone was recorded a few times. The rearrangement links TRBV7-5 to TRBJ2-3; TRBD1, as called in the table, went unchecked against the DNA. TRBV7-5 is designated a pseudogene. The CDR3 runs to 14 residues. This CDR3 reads CASSSGHNTDTQYF. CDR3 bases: TGTGCCAGCAGCTCCGGACACAACACAGATACGCAGTATTTT.

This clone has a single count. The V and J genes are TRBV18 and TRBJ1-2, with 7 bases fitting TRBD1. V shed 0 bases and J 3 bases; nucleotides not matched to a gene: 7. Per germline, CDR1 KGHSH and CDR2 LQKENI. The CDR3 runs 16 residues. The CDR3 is CASSPPMGQLHYGYTF. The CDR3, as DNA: TGTGCCAGCTCACCACCCATGGGACAGCTACACTATGGCTACACCTTC.

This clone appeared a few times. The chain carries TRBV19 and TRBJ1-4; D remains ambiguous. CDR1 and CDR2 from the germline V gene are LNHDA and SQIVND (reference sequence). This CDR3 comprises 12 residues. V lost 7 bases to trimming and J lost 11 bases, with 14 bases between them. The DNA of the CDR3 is TGTGCCAGTATCCCCCCGGTTCCCAAACTGTTTTTT. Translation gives CASIPPVPKLFF.